This is a list of T cell receptor beta chains from one sample in a study of cytotoxic CD8 clonotypes in ibrutinib-treated CLL. Assay: immunoSEQ multiplex PCR; the TCRdb copy retains only in-frame clones and omits some. Counted here are 55,000 to 80,000 clones, over 75% occurring once; the ten biggest clones make up approximately 3.1%. Source: PBMCs, taken after 12 months of ibrutinib treatment. All receptors come from a human donor with chronic lymphocytic leukemia. CDR3s leave out the opening cysteine and the closing phenylalanine or tryptophan. Each record gives: V gene, J gene, CDR3 protein.

TRBV7-9	TRBJ1-4	ASSLPDEKLF
TRBV6-5	TRBJ1-2	ASIKRTGPNYGYT
TRBV4-1	TRBJ2-2	ASSPGGRRAVRIGELF
TRBV5-1	TRBJ2-3	ASSTQLGTQLRTDTQY
TRBV29-1	TRBJ2-5	SVEDKPARETQY
TRBV14	TRBJ1-1	ASSQVGQYTEAF
TRBV21-1	TRBJ2-3	ASSTLRDTDTQY
TRBV30	TRBJ2-3	AWTSGTSGTDTQY
TRBV30	TRBJ1-2	AWSAGAGYT
TRBV18	TRBJ2-7	ASSPTAGGPYEQY
TRBV2	TRBJ2-7	ASSDPKQGPGISTEQY
TRBV28	TRBJ2-1	ASSLLAETFNEQF
TRBV2	TRBJ2-7	ASRRTSRLYEQY
TRBV6-6	TRBJ1-2	ASSYSAGVDYGYT
TRBV18	TRBJ1-3	ASSPSADGNTIY
TRBV7-9	TRBJ2-7	ASSSYEQY
TRBV5-1	TRBJ1-4	ASSREGTNEKLF
TRBV20-1	TRBJ2-1	RAKGGLGLF
TRBV7-3	TRBJ1-5	ASSPGGVQPQH
TRBV7-9	TRBJ1-2	ASSLFREPKGFFYGYT
TRBV7-6	TRBJ2-4	ASSSARGPTGFVAKNIQY
TRBV6-1	TRBJ1-6	ASEGYSPLH
TRBV18	TRBJ2-3	ATPDKGLAGVRDTQY
TRBV20-1	TRBJ2-3	SARVGDTQY
TRBV29-1	TRBJ2-3	SPSLGDTQY
TRBV6-5	TRBJ2-7	ASSSDLRYEQY
TRBV6-1	TRBJ1-2	ASSDLRPVVYGYT
TRBV2	TRBJ1-1	ASSETRSMNTEAF
TRBV30	TRBJ2-7	AWSWQLGEQY
TRBV4-1	TRBJ1-3	ASSHPLRRGISGNTIY
TRBV6-1	TRBJ2-2	ASNTAGELF
TRBV6-5	TRBJ2-1	ASRTQGGSYNEQF
TRBV6-5	TRBJ2-1	ASSYSRRTYNEQF
TRBV19	TRBJ1-2	ASSIGRGLIGYT
TRBV11-2	TRBJ1-2	ASSLTGTYGYT
TRBV5-6	TRBJ1-2	ASSLGRYGYT
TRBV27	NA	ATAERGGTGTYEQY
TRBV27	TRBJ2-7	ASSLLGTGHSYEQY
TRBV6-4	TRBJ1-2	ASSALPTRQIYGYT
TRBV6-1	TRBJ2-3	ASSEGGQARTDTQY